This TCR beta chain was recorded in a study of identical twins. This clonotype was recorded at least ten times. TCRdb re-called the 5' RACE reads with MiXCR, one entry per CDR3 protein. This sample carries about 220,000 distinct CDR3 sequences, 6.5% of them seen once, and the ten largest clones take about 14%. CDR3 length equals 11 residues. The V gene's germline CDR1 is MGHRA and CDR2 YSYEKL. Trimming shortened V by 8 bases and J by 5 bases, and 7 bases separated the two germline ends. This sample also belongs to another study, concerning T cells expressing NK-cell markers.

The chain recombines TRBV4-1 with TRBJ2-1; no reliable D call. The sequenced sample consisted of CD8+ T cells sorted from blood. The sequence derives from a woman aged 18-30 years in good health. CDR3 nucleotides: TGCGCCAGCCGCCGGAACAATGAGCAGTTCTTC. It codes for CASRRNNEQFF.